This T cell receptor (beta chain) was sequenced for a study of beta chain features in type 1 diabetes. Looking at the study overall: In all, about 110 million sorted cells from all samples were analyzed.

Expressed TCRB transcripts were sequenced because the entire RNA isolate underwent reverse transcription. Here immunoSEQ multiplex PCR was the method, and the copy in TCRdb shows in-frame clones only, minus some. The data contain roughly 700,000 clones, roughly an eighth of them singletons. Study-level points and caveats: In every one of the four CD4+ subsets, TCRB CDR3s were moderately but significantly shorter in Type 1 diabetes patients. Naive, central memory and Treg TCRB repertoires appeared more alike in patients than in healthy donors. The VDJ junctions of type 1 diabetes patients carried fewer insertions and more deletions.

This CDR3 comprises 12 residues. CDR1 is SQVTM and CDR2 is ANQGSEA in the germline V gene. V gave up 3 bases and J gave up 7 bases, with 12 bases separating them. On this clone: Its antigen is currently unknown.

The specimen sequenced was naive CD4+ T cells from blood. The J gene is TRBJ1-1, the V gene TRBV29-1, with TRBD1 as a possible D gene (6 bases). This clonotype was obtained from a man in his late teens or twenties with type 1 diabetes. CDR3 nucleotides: TGCAGCGTTGAGGGGGGCAGTGATGAAGCTTTCTTT. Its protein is CSVEGGSDEAFF. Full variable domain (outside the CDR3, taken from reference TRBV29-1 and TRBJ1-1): SAVISQKPSRDICQRGTSLTIQCQVDSQVTMMFWYRQQPGQSLTLIATANQGSEATYESGFVIDKFPISRPNLTFSTLTVSNMSPEDSSIYLCSVEGGSDEAFFGQGTRLTVV.